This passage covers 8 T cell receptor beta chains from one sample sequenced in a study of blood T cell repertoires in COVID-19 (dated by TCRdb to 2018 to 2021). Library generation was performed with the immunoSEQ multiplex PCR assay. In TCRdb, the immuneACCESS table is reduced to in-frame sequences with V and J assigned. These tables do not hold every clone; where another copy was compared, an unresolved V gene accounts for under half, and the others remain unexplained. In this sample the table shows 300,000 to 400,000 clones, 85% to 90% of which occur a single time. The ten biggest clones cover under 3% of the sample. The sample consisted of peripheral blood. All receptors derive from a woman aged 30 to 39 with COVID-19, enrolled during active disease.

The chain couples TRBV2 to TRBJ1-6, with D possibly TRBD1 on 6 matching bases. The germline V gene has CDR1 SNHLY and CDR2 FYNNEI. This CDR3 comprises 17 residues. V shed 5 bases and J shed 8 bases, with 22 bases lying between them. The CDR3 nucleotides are TGTGCCAGCAGTAGGGTGACAGGACCGAGGGGACATTCACCCCTCCACTTT. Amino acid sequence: CASSRVTGPRGHSPLHF.

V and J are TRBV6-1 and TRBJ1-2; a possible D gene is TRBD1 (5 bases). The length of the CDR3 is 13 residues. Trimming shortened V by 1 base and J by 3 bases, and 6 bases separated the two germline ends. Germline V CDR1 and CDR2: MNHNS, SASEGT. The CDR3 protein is CASSEVGDYGYTF. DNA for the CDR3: TGTGCCAGCAGTGAAGTAGGGGACTATGGCTACACCTTC.

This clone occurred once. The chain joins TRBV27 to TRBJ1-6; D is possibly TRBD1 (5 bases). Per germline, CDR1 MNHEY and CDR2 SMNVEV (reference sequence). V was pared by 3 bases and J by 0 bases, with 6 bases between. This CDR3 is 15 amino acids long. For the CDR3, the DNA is TGTGCCAGCAGTTTTGACAGCTCCTATAATTCACCCCTCCACTTT. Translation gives CASSFDSSYNSPLHF.

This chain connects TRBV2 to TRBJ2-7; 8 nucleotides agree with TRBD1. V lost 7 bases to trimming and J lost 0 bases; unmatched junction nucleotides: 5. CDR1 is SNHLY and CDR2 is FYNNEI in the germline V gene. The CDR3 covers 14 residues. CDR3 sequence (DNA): TGTGCCAGCACCCGGACAGGGAGCTCCTACGAGCAGTACTTC. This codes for CASTRTGSSYEQYF.

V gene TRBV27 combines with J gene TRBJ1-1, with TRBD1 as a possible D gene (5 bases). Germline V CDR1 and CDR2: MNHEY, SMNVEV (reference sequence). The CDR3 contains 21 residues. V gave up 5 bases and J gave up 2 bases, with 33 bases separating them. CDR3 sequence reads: CASSPISRTSYLVGPNTEAFF. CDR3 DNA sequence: TGTGCCAGCAGTCCCATCTCCAGGACATCTTACCTTGTGGGGCCCAACACTGAAGCTTTCTTT.

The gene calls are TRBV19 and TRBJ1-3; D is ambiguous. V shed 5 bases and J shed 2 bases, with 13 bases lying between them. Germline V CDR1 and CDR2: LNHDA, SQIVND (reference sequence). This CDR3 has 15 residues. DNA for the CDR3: TGTGCCAGTAGTGCCGCCCCAGGTCCTGGAAACACCATATATTTT. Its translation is CASSAAPGPGNTIYF.

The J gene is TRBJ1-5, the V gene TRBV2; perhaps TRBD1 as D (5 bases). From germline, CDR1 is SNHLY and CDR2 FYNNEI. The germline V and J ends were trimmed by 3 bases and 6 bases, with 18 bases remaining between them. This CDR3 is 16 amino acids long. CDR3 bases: TGTGCCAGCAGTGATCCCGCCTACAGGAATCTTCAGCCCCAGCATTTT. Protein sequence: CASSDPAYRNLQPQHF.

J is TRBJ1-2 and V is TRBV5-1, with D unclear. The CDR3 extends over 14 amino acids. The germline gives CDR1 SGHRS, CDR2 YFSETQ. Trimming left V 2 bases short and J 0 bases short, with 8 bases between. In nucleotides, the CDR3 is TGCGCCAGCAGCTTTGCAGAAGCTAACTATGGCTACACCTTC. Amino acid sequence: CASSFAEANYGYTF. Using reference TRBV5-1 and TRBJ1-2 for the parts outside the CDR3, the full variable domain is KAGVTQTPRYLIKTRGQQVTLSCSPISGHRSVSWYQQTPGQGLQFLFEYFSETQRNKGNFPGRFSGRQFSNSRSEMNVSTLELGDSALYLCASSFAEANYGYTFGSGTRLTVV.